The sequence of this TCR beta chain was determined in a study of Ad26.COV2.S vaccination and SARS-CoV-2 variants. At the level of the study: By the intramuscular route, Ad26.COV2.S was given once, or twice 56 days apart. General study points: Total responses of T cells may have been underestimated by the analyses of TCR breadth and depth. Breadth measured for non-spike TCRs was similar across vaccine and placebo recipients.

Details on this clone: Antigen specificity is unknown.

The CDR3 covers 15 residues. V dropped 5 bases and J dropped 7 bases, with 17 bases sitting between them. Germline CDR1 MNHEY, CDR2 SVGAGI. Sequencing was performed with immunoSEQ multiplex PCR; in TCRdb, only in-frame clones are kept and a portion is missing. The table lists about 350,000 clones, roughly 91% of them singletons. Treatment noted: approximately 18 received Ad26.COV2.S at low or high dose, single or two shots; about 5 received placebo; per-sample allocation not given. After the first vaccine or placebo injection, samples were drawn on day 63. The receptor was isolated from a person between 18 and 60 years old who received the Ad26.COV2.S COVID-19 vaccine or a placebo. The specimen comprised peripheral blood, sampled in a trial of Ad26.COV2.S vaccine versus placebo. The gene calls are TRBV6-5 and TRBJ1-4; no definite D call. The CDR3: CASSTVGGLGEKLFF. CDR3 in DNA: TGTGCCAGCAGTACCGTGGGAGGCTTAGGTGAAAAACTGTTTTTT.